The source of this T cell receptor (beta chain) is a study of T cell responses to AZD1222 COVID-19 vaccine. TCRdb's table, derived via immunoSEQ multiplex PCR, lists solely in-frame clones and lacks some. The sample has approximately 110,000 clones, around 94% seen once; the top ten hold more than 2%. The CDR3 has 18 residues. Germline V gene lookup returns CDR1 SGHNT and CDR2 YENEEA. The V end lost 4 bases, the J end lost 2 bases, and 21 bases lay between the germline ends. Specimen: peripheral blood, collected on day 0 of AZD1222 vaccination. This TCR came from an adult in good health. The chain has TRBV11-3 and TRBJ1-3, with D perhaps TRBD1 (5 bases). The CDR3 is CASSSGRRWGLTGNTIYF. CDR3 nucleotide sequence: TGTGCCAGCAGCTCGGGCCGACGGTGGGGGTTAACTGGAAACACCATATATTTT.